The 32 T cell receptor beta chains given below trace back to one sample, sequenced in a study of immune evolution from preneoplasia to lung adenocarcinoma. The assay was immunoSEQ multiplex PCR, and TCRdb's table has in-frame clones only and misses some. The top ten hold around 6.1% of the sample, which has tens of thousands of clones, 65% to 75% seen once. Sequencing was carried out using FFPE invasive lung adenocarcinoma tissue. These receptors originate from a person aged 55 to 75 with lung adenocarcinoma.

A single count supports this clone. The CDR3 protein is CASSLGVGGNEQFF. The DNA of the CDR3 is TGTGCCAGCAGCTTAGGGGTGGGAGGGAATGAGCAGTTCTTC. The V call is TRBV7-9, the J call TRBJ2-1, with 7 bases lining up with TRBD2. The CDR3 is made up of 14 amino acids. CDR1 is SEHNR, CDR2 FQNEAQ, per germline (reference sequence). J lost 7 bases, V lost 1 base, and 4 bases had no gene match. The full variable domain, its missing parts supplied by reference TRBV7-9 and TRBJ2-1, is DTGVSQNPRHKITKRGQNVTFRCDPISEHNRLYWYRQTLGQGPEFLTYFQNEAQLEKSRLLSDRFSAERPKGSFSTLEIQRTEQGDSAMYLCASSLGVGGNEQFFGPGTRLTVL.

For the CDR3, the DNA is TGTGCCAGCAGCTTGGGAAGCGGGAGGACCACAGATACGCAGTATTTT. Its protein product is CASSLGSGRTTDTQYF. The chain couples TRBV7-2 to TRBJ2-3, with 9 bases identical to TRBD2. V was clipped by 3 bases and J by 2 bases; unmatched bases: 6. Germline CDR1 is SGHTA and CDR2 is FQGNSA. The CDR3 totals 16 residues.

The chain links TRBV6-1 to TRBJ2-7; no firm D call. The CDR3 runs to 15 residues. V was shortened by 4 bases and J by 0 bases, with 13 bases between the two germline ends. Germline assignment: CDR1 MNHNS and CDR2 SASEGT. The CDR3 region is CASSGQPYLSYEQYF. CDR3 sequence (DNA): TGTGCCAGCAGTGGTCAACCGTACCTCTCCTACGAGCAGTACTTC.

The chain uses TRBV11-2 and TRBJ2-1, with D unclear. This CDR3 has 13 amino acids. V gave up 1 base and J gave up 4 bases, with 5 bases separating them. Germline V gene data show CDR1 as SGHAT and CDR2 as FQNNGV. The CDR3 sequence: CASSLADYNEQFF. In DNA form, the CDR3 reads TGTGCCAGCAGCTTAGCAGATTACAATGAGCAGTTCTTC. Complete variable domain (other parts from reference TRBV11-2 and TRBJ2-1): EAGVAQSPRYKIIEKRQSVAFWCNPISGHATLYWYQQILGQGPKLLIQFQNNGVVDDSQLPKDRFSAERLKGVDSTLKIQPAKLEDSAVYLCASSLADYNEQFFGPGTRLTVL.

The rearrangement uses TRBV7-8 and TRBJ1-4; D may be TRBD1 (5 bases). The V end was cut by 0 bases, the J end by 12 bases, with 20 bases between. The CDR3 loop spans 16 amino acids. CDR1 SGHVS and CDR2 FQNEAQ come from the germline V gene. Written as DNA, the CDR3 is TGTGCCAGCAGCTTAGCGTGGTCAGGGAGAATCTCAGAACTGTTTTTT. Its protein product is CASSLAWSGRISELFF. The entire variable domain, with the rest obtained from reference TRBV7-8 and TRBJ1-4, is as follows: GAGVSQSPRYKVAKRGQDVALRCDPISGHVSLFWYQQALGQGPEFLTYFQNEAQLDKSGLPSDRFFAERPEGSVSTLKIQRTQQEDSAVYLCASSLAWSGRISELFFGSGTQLSVL.

The chain is built from TRBV5-4 and TRBJ1-1, with no clear D. Trimming shortened V by 4 bases and J by 7 bases, and 11 bases separated the two germline ends. The CDR3 totals 12 residues. Germline assignment: CDR1 SGHNT and CDR2 YYREEE (reference sequence). Here the CDR3 DNA reads TGTGCCAGCAGCATATACACTGGTGAAGCTTTCTTT. Residues: CASSIYTGEAFF. Drawing the rest from reference TRBV5-4 and TRBJ1-1, the complete variable domain is ETGVTQSPTHLIKTRGQQVTLRCSSQSGHNTVSWYQQALGQGPQFIFQYYREEENGRGNFPPRFSGLQFPNYSSELNVNALELDDSALYLCASSIYTGEAFFGQGTRLTVV.

The chain has TRBV4-2 and TRBJ2-2; a weak D match, TRBD1 (6 bases). V dropped 3 bases and J dropped 4 bases, with 15 bases sitting between them. Germline loops: CDR1 LGHNA, CDR2 YNFKEQ. The CDR3 consists of 16 residues. The CDR3 nucleotides are TGTGCCAGCAGCCACCAAAGGACAGCGATCACCGGGGAGCTGTTTTTT. This gives the protein CASSHQRTAITGELFF.

The gene calls are TRBV11-3 and TRBJ2-5; TRBD1 or TRBD2 may be the D gene (6 bases each). Per the germline V gene, CDR1 is SGHNT and CDR2 is YENEEA. V lost 7 bases, J lost 4 bases, and 19 bases lay in between. The CDR3 totals 15 residues. This CDR3 is CASTLRGSGLETQYF. The CDR3 bases are TGTGCCAGCACTTTGAGGGGGAGCGGGTTAGAGACCCAGTACTTC.

The chain has TRBV6-1 and TRBJ1-5, with D unresolved. Trimming cost V 4 bases and J 2 bases, with 6 bases left between them. Germline V gene sequence: CDR1 MNHNS, CDR2 SASEGT. CDR3 length: 13 amino acids. For the CDR3, the DNA is TGTGCCAGCAGTGGGGTACGCAATCAGCCCCAGCATTTT. Encoded protein: CASSGVRNQPQHF.

This clone appeared a single time. The chain joins TRBV11-2 to TRBJ2-5; 7 positions agree with TRBD2. J gave up 5 bases and V 5 bases, and 11 bases lay outside the gene matches. CDR3 length equals 15 residues. Looked up from germline, CDR1 is SGHAT and CDR2 is FQNNGV. The CDR3 is CASSPRAGREETQYF. The CDR3 DNA sequence: TGTGCCAGCAGCCCCCGGGCAGGGAGGGAGGAGACCCAGTACTTC.

This clone was seen just once. This sequence joins TRBV7-9 and TRBJ2-6; D unclear. This CDR3 region has 15 residues. V dropped 6 bases and J dropped 0 bases, with 9 bases sitting between them. Germline V gene data show CDR1 as SEHNR and CDR2 as FQNEAQ (reference sequence). The CDR3 loop is CASSPGPSGANVLTF. As DNA, the CDR3 is TGTGCCAGCAGTCCTGGACCCTCTGGGGCCAACGTCCTGACTTTC. Combining the CDR3 with reference TRBV7-9 and TRBJ2-6 gives the whole variable domain DTGVSQNPRHKITKRGQNVTFRCDPISEHNRLYWYRQTLGQGPEFLTYFQNEAQLEKSRLLSDRFSAERPKGSFSTLEIQRTEQGDSAMYLCASSPGPSGANVLTFGAGSRLTVL.

This chain links TRBV11-3 with TRBJ2-2; D not certain. The ends were cut back, 3 bases at V and 4 bases at J, with 21 bases in the middle. The germline V gene encodes CDR1 SGHNT and CDR2 YENEEA. CDR3 length: 18 residues. The CDR3 DNA sequence: TGTGCCAGCAGCTTCCCCACCCCCACCCCGGGCAGCACCGGGGAGCTGTTTTTT. It translates to CASSFPTPTPGSTGELFF.

The chain recombines TRBV5-6 with TRBJ2-4; no clear D gene. The germline V and J ends were trimmed by 7 bases and 4 bases, with 15 bases remaining between them. The CDR3 runs to 14 residues. Germline CDR1 and CDR2: SGHDT and YYEEEE. The CDR3 DNA is TGTGCCAGCGGAACAGAGAGGAGTAAAAACATTCAGTACTTC. Translation: CASGTERSKNIQYF.

The chain carries TRBV14 and TRBJ2-3; the D call may be TRBD1 or TRBD2 (5 bases each). V was trimmed by 0 bases and J by 0 bases, leaving 10 bases between them. The CDR3 contains 16 residues. Germline V gene sequence: CDR1 SGHDN, CDR2 FVKESK. The CDR3 loop reads CASSQDRGRSTDTQYF. For the CDR3, the DNA is TGTGCCAGCAGCCAAGATCGGGGCAGGAGCACAGATACGCAGTATTTT.

This clone was detected once. The CDR3 sequence: CAWSTGTNQPQHF. CDR3 in DNA: TGTGCCTGGTCGACAGGGACGAATCAGCCCCAGCATTTT. The J gene is TRBJ1-5, the V gene TRBV30; 7 nucleotides match TRBD1. CDR3 length: 13 amino acids. V shed 5 bases, J shed 4 bases, and the junction held 5 bases outside the gene matches. Germline CDR1 GTSNPN, CDR2 SVGIG (reference sequence).

This clone was found a few times. The J gene is TRBJ2-7, the V gene TRBV29-1, with D maybe TRBD2 (6 bases). This CDR3 is built from 14 residues. Germline CDR1 and CDR2: SQVTM and ANQGSEA. Trimming stripped 1 base from V and 9 bases from J, with 19 bases between. CDR3 residues: CSVEGLPGVKGQYF. CDR3 coding DNA: TGCAGCGTTGAAGGTTTACCGGGAGTTAAGGGGCAGTACTTC.

This clone turned up a few times. This chain joins TRBV14 and TRBJ2-2; 8 bases fit TRBD1. This CDR3 contains 14 residues. Trimming took 5 bases from V and 5 from J; bases not matched to a gene: 4. Germline V gene data show CDR1 as SGHDN and CDR2 as FVKESK. CDR3 bases: TGTGCCAGCAGCGGACGGACAGGGACCGGGGAGCTGTTTTTT. Encoded protein: CASSGRTGTGELFF.

The CDR3 here is CASHRTGLNYGYTF. As DNA, the CDR3 is TGTGCCAGTCATAGGACAGGGCTAAACTATGGCTACACCTTC. The chain employs TRBV19 and TRBJ1-2; 8 nucleotides agree with TRBD1. The CDR3 consists of 14 residues. V trimming: 8 bases; J trimming: 2 bases; junction bases outside the gene matches: 7. Looked up from germline, CDR1 is LNHDA and CDR2 is SQIVND (reference sequence).

V usage is TRBV11-3 and J usage is TRBJ2-1; D may be TRBD1 or TRBD2 (5 bases each). CDR3 length: 16 residues. Germline lookup yields CDR1 SGHNT and CDR2 YENEEA. V was clipped by 1 base and J by 0 bases, with 10 bases between them. CDR3 coding DNA: TGTGCCAGCAGCTTAGCGGCAGGGAGCTCCTACAATGAGCAGTTCTTC. Residues: CASSLAAGSSYNEQFF.

This clone was detected once. The rearrangement uses TRBV27 and TRBJ2-1; 8 nucleotides line up with TRBD2. Germline lookup yields CDR1 MNHEY and CDR2 SMNVEV (reference sequence). The CDR3 spans 15 residues. Trimming at V came to 5 bases and at J to 12 bases, leaving 15 bases not matched to a gene. CDR3 nucleotides: TGTGCCAGCAGTAGAGGAGGGACTAGTATGGGGTTGCAGTTCTTC. It encodes CASSRGGTSMGLQFF.

CDR3 sequence (DNA): TGTGCCTGGAGTGTACTAAGGGGGGCACTGAGTAACAATGAGCAGTTCTTC. The encoded protein is CAWSVLRGALSNNEQFF. The V gene is TRBV30, the J gene TRBJ2-1; D may correspond to TRBD1 or TRBD2 (6 bases each). Trimming removed 0 bases at V and 5 bases at J, with 20 bases between. The germline gives CDR1 GTSNPN, CDR2 SVGIG (reference sequence). The CDR3 runs 17 residues. The entire variable domain, with the rest obtained from reference TRBV30 and TRBJ2-1, is as follows: SQTIHQWPATLVQPVGSPLSLECTVEGTSNPNLYWYRQAAGRGLQLLFYSVGIGQISSEVPQNLSASRPQDRQFILSSKKLLLSDSGFYLCAWSVLRGALSNNEQFFGPGTRLTVL.

The CDR3 sequence is CASSSGTGLVQPQHF. In nucleotides, the CDR3 is TGTGCCAGCAGCTCCGGGACAGGTTTAGTACAGCCCCAGCATTTT. The V and J genes are TRBV7-9 and TRBJ1-5, with TRBD1 identical over 8 bases. This CDR3 has 15 residues. Germline V gene sequence: CDR1 SEHNR, CDR2 FQNEAQ (reference sequence). V shed 4 bases and J 7 bases; nucleotides not matched to a gene: 9. The entire variable domain, with the rest obtained from reference TRBV7-9 and TRBJ1-5, is as follows: DTGVSQNPRHKITKRGQNVTFRCDPISEHNRLYWYRQTLGQGPEFLTYFQNEAQLEKSRLLSDRFSAERPKGSFSTLEIQRTEQGDSAMYLCASSSGTGLVQPQHFGDGTRLSIL.

DNA of the CDR3: TGTGCCAGCATCAGGGGAGGTGAGCAGTTCTTC. Its translation is CASIRGGEQFF. V is TRBV25-1 and J is TRBJ2-1, with D perhaps assigned TRBD1 or TRBD2 (6 bases each). CDR1 is MGHDK, CDR2 SYGVNS, per germline. The CDR3 covers 11 residues. Trimming stripped 7 bases from V and 9 bases from J, with 10 bases between.

A note on this clone: Other nucleotide sequences in the sample specify the same CDR3. The genes are TRBV5-1 and TRBJ2-5; 10 nucleotides agree with TRBD1. Trimming at V came to 7 bases and at J to 0 bases, leaving 12 bases not matched to a gene. The CDR3 sequence is 17 residues long. Germline values: CDR1 SGHRS, CDR2 YFSETQ. Here the CDR3 DNA reads TGCGCCAGCTCCTCCGGGACAGGGGTTCCCTACCAAGAGACCCAGTACTTC. It is translated as CASSSGTGVPYQETQYF.

This chain links TRBV5-4 with TRBJ2-7; D unclear. Germline V lookup: CDR1 SGHNT, CDR2 YYREEE (reference sequence). The ends were cut back, 5 bases at V and 0 bases at J, with 9 bases in the middle. This CDR3 contains 13 residues. This CDR3 is CASRSQTSYEQYF. The CDR3 coding sequence is TGTGCCAGCAGATCTCAAACCTCCTACGAGCAGTACTTC.

The V and J genes are TRBV7-2 and TRBJ2-3; weak D call: TRBD1 (5 bases). Trimming removed 3 bases at V and 0 bases at J, with 13 bases between. This CDR3 spans 16 amino acids. Germline values: CDR1 SGHTA, CDR2 FQGNSA. In nucleotides, the CDR3 is TGTGCCAGCAGCTTCTACAGGAGCACTAGCACAGATACGCAGTATTTT. Translation: CASSFYRSTSTDTQYF.

The V and J genes are TRBV30 and TRBJ1-5, with D unresolved. CDR1 is GTSNPN and CDR2 is SVGIG in the germline V gene (reference sequence). The V end was cut by 1 base, the J end by 0 bases, with 22 bases between. There are 19 residues in the CDR3. The CDR3 reads CAWSDTPGSQHYSNQPQHF. The CDR3 bases are TGTGCCTGGAGTGACACCCCGGGATCACAACACTATAGCAATCAGCCCCAGCATTTT.

This clone has a handful of counts. The chain couples TRBV19 to TRBJ1-1, with D perhaps TRBD1 (5 bases). The V end lost 4 bases, the J end lost 2 bases, and 11 bases lay between the germline ends. Germline-derived CDR1 and CDR2 are LNHDA and SQIVND (reference sequence). The CDR3 contains 14 residues. The CDR3 sequence is CASSTGGINTEAFF. The CDR3 nucleotides are TGTGCCAGTAGTACCGGGGGGATCAACACTGAAGCTTTCTTT.

The sample holds one count of this clone. The chain joins TRBV6-6 to TRBJ1-2; D is undetermined. Germline CDR1 MNHNY, CDR2 SVGAGI (reference sequence). Trimming stripped 5 bases from V and 0 bases from J, with 13 bases between. The CDR3 is made up of 15 amino acids. This CDR3 reads CASSIGRLANYGYTF. For the CDR3, the DNA is TGTGCCAGCAGTATTGGTAGACTAGCTAACTATGGCTACACCTTC.

The rearrangement uses TRBV28 and TRBJ2-7; 10 positions agree with TRBD2. The CDR3 covers 14 residues. The J segment lost 6 bases and the V segment lost 7 bases, leaving 9 bases of the junction unmatched. Germline loops: CDR1 MDHEN, CDR2 SYDVKM. Here the CDR3 reads CASINLAGAGEQYF. The CDR3, as DNA: TGTGCCAGCATCAACCTAGCGGGAGCAGGCGAGCAGTACTTC.

The chain recombines TRBV30 with TRBJ2-2; D remains ambiguous. The V and J ends lost 0 bases and 3 bases respectively, with 8 bases between them. Germline values: CDR1 GTSNPN, CDR2 SVGIG (reference sequence). CDR3 length: 14 amino acids. The DNA of the CDR3 is TGTGCCTGGAGTGTACGTCTGGACACCGGGGAGCTGTTTTTT. It translates to CAWSVRLDTGELFF.

This chain uses TRBV5-3 with TRBJ1-1; D unresolved. TRBV5-3 belongs to the ORF category, with a function that is uncertain. V was clipped by 8 bases and J by 8 bases, with 10 bases between them. The CDR3 is 10 residues long. The CDR3 region is CASSTGEAFF. The CDR3 region has the DNA TGTGCCAGCAGCACGGGGGAAGCTTTCTTT.